Described below is a single T cell receptor (beta chain) sequence and its context. Antigen: not known. These data belong to a study of CD8+CD57+ T cells in acquired aplastic anemia. Across the whole study: The sorted CD4+ and CD8+ cells yielded an average around 3 ug of DNA.

The study profiled TCR beta VDJ and CDR3 using genomic DNA as template. TCRdb redid the calling of the reads with MiXCR, one entry per CDR3 protein. The sample records 200,000 to 250,000 distinct CDR3 sequences, roughly 57% being singletons. The CDR3 is 16 residues long. With 5 bases clipped from V and 4 bases from J, the junction kept 10 bases outside the gene matches. Per the germline V gene, CDR1 is SGHTA and CDR2 is FQGNSA. Overall study results and limits: Simpson's diversity of CD8+ cells was not significantly different in patients compared with controls. Overlapping CD8+ CDR3 repertoires of patients and controls contained 25 to 35 shared sequences.

This chain joins TRBV7-2 and TRBJ1-5; 8 bases agree with TRBD1. What was sequenced was sorted CD4+, CD8+, or CD8+CD57+ T cells (not recorded which) from PBMCs. The TCR was taken from a human donor in good health. Here the CDR3 reads CASSPEGHRGNQPQHF. CDR3 coding DNA: TGTGCCAGCAGCCCAGAAGGGCACAGGGGGAATCAGCCCCAGCATTTT.